These 17 T cell receptor beta chains were sequenced from one sample in a study of response to subunit inactivated influenza vaccine. Using its own MiXCR run on the RT-PCR reads, TCRdb lists one record per CDR3 protein. The data hold 860,000 or so distinct CDR3 sequences, with approximately 21% observed a single time. This sample comprised PBMCs from blood, obtained roughly 5 days after vaccination. The receptors here all came from a man aged 50-60 years who received an inactivated influenza vaccine.

This chain uses TRBV7-6 with TRBJ2-6; D is perhaps TRBD1 or TRBD2 (5 bases each). V was pared by 4 bases and J by 0 bases, with 10 bases between. The CDR3 is 16 residues long. Germline CDR1 and CDR2: SGHVS and FNYEAQ. CDR3 DNA: TGTGCCAGCAGCTCCCGGGGCACCTCTGGGGCCAACGTCCTGACTTTC. Protein sequence: CASSSRGTSGANVLTF.

The chain is built from TRBV20-1 and TRBJ1-5, with 7 bases lining up with TRBD1. Per germline, CDR1 DFQATT and CDR2 SNEGSKA (reference sequence). The CDR3 runs to 14 residues. The V gene end was trimmed by 6 bases and the J gene end by 6 bases; junction bases not matched to a gene: 11. The DNA for the CDR3 is TGCAGTGCCCTTTCACAGGGGATGGGTCAGCCCCAGCATTTT. Translated, it gives CSALSQGMGQPQHF.

This rearrangement joins TRBV29-1 to TRBJ2-3, with TRBD2 as a possible D gene (6 bases). Germline V CDR1 and CDR2: SQVTM, ANQGSEA. The CDR3 loop spans 13 amino acids. Trimming cost V 2 bases and J 4 bases, with 10 bases left between them. CDR3 sequence (DNA): TGCAGCGTTGAAAAGATAGCGGCAGATACGCAGTATTTT. Its protein product is CSVEKIAADTQYF.

By its share, this clonotype is medium-sized. The chain carries TRBV12-3 or TRBV12-4 and TRBJ2-1; D gene ambiguous. The CDR3 loop spans 11 amino acids. V lost 6 bases and J lost 4, with 4 bases in between. Here the CDR3 reads CASSSYNEQFF. The DNA of the CDR3 is TGTGCCAGCAGCTCGTACAATGAGCAGTTCTTC.

This chain joins TRBV10-2 and TRBJ2-3; D is ambiguous. Deletions cut 11 bases from V and 6 bases from J, with 9 bases between. Germline V gene lookup returns CDR1 WSHSY and CDR2 SAAADI. The CDR3 contains 10 residues. Here the CDR3 DNA reads TGCGCCGGCCCACGGGATACGCAGTATTTT. It specifies CAGPRDTQYF.

This clonotype was counted between two and nine times. V is TRBV30 and J is TRBJ1-2, with D possibly TRBD1 on 6 matching bases. Trimming removed 0 bases from V and 6 bases from J, with 14 bases in between. The CDR3 is 14 residues long. Germline CDR1 GTSNPN, CDR2 SVGIG (reference sequence). The CDR3 nucleotides read TGTGCCTGGAGTGTTGGCCGGGGGGCCCATGGCTACACCTTC. It codes for CAWSVGRGAHGYTF.

There are many counts of this clonotype. The gene calls are TRBV20-1 and TRBJ2-1, with D possibly TRBD2 on 7 matching bases. Germline V CDR1 and CDR2: DFQATT, SNEGSKA (reference sequence). V dropped 3 bases and J dropped 7 bases, with 16 bases sitting between them. This CDR3 has 14 amino acids. The CDR3 is CSASWGGLGNEQFF. DNA of the CDR3: TGCAGTGCTAGCTGGGGGGGCCTTGGTAATGAGCAGTTCTTC.

The rearrangement joins TRBV4-1 to TRBJ2-1, with 7 bases identical to TRBD2. J lost 8 bases, V lost 0 bases, and 7 bases had no gene match. Germline CDR1 is MGHRA and CDR2 is YSYEKL. The CDR3 sequence is 15 residues long. CDR3 DNA: TGCGCCAGCAGCCAAGATAGGACTAGTCGCCATGAGCAGTTCTTC. Amino acid sequence: CASSQDRTSRHEQFF.

This clonotype was counted only a few times. The chain joins TRBV4-2 to TRBJ2-1, with a possible D match to TRBD2 (6 bases). Germline CDR1 is LGHNA and CDR2 is YNFKEQ. The CDR3 covers 17 residues. The germline V and J ends were trimmed by 0 bases and 5 bases, with 17 bases remaining between them. CDR3 sequence (DNA): TGTGCCAGCAGCCAAGAGTCGGGTCTAGCGTCCCACAATGAGCAGTTCTTC. Amino acid sequence: CASSQESGLASHNEQFF.

The V and J genes are TRBV20-1 and TRBJ2-3, with unresolved D. V was clipped by 8 bases and J by 1 base, with 13 bases between them. There are 13 residues in the CDR3. CDR1 is DFQATT, CDR2 SNEGSKA, per germline (reference sequence). The CDR3 here is CSPPASGTDTQYF. In DNA, the CDR3 is TGCAGTCCCCCCGCGAGTGGCACAGATACGCAGTATTTT.

The chain carries TRBV4-2 and TRBJ2-2; a weak D match, TRBD2 (5 bases). The ends were cut back, 10 bases at V and 3 bases at J, with 21 bases in the middle. Per the germline V gene, CDR1 is LGHNA and CDR2 is YNFKEQ. The CDR3 runs 16 residues. The CDR3 sequence: CAMGPGEILDTGELFF. CDR3 bases: TGTGCCATGGGCCCCGGGGAGATACTCGACACCGGGGAGCTGTTTTTT.

This clonotype was seen a handful of times. V is TRBV6-2 or TRBV6-3 and J is TRBJ2-1; 7 nucleotides line up with TRBD2. V trimming: 4 bases; J trimming: 0 bases; junction bases outside the gene matches: 9. The CDR3 covers 17 residues. Germline loops: CDR1 MNHEY, CDR2 SVGEGT. CDR3 sequence (DNA): TGTGCCAGCAGTTCACTAAGCGGGGCTGACTCCTACAATGAGCAGTTCTTC. This translates into CASSSLSGADSYNEQFF.

There are a few counts of this clonotype. V is TRBV6-2 or TRBV6-3 and J is TRBJ1-4, with 11 bases fitting TRBD1. Trimming removed 10 bases from V and 0 bases from J; junction bases left unmatched: 4. This CDR3 region has 15 residues. Germline V gene data show CDR1 as MNHEY and CDR2 as SVGEGT. CDR3 DNA: TGTGCCACCGGACAGGGGGCGACAACTAATGAAAAACTGTTTTTT. This translates into CATGQGATTNEKLFF.

CDR3 region: CSARDVGDFGQPQHF. CDR3 bases: TGCAGTGCTAGAGATGTCGGGGATTTTGGTCAGCCCCAGCATTTT. J is TRBJ1-5 and V is TRBV20-1; D unclear. V gave up 0 bases and J gave up 6 bases, with 15 bases separating them. Germline V gene lookup returns CDR1 DFQATT and CDR2 SNEGSKA (reference sequence). The CDR3 has 15 amino acids.

This clonotype has only a few counts. The chain has TRBV12-3 or TRBV12-4 and TRBJ2-7; the match to TRBD1 covers 9 bases. The CDR3 totals 17 residues. V dropped 1 base and J dropped 3; count of bases not matched to a gene: 10. The CDR3 nucleotides are TGTGCCAGCAGTTTAGGGGGAATATGGGACAGGGTCTACGAGCAGTACTTC. It specifies CASSLGGIWDRVYEQYF.

This clonotype was observed a few times. V and J are TRBV25-1 and TRBJ2-7; D possibly corresponds to TRBD2 (6 bases). The V end was cut by 6 bases, the J end by 3 bases, with 18 bases between. The CDR3 loop spans 15 amino acids. The germline CDR1 and CDR2 sequences are MGHDK and SYGVNS. The CDR3 DNA reads TGTGCCAGCAGCACAGCAATACTAGCTCGCTACGAGCAGTACTTC. Amino acids: CASSTAILARYEQYF.

The gene calls are TRBV7-9 and TRBJ2-1, with 13 bases identical to TRBD2. The CDR3 length is 17 residues. Germline CDR1 and CDR2: SEHNR and FQNEAQ (reference sequence). With V trimmed by 6 bases and J by 7 bases, 12 bases remained unmatched. The CDR3 loop reads CASSRAAGLAGLNEQFF. CDR3 DNA sequence: TGTGCCAGCAGTCGAGCCGCGGGACTAGCGGGATTAAATGAGCAGTTCTTC.